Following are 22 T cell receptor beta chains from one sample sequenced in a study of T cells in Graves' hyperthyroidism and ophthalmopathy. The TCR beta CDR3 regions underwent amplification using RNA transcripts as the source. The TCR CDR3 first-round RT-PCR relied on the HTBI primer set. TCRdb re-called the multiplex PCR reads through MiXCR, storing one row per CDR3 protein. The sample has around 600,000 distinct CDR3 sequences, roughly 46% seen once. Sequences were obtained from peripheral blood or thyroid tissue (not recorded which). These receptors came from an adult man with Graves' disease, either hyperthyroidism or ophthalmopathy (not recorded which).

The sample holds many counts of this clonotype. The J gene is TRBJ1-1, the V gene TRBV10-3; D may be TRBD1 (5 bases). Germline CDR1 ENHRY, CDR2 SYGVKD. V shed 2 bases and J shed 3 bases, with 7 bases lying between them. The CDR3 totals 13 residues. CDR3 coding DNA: TGTGCCATCAGTGAGGACAGCTACACTGAAGCTTTCTTT. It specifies CAISEDSYTEAFF.

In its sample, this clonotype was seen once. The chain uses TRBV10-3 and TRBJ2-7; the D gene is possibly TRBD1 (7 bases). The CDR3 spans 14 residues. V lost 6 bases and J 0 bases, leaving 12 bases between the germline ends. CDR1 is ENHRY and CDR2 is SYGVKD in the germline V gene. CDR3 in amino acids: CAISTRGVSYEQYF. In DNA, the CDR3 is TGTGCCATCAGCACCAGGGGGGTCTCCTACGAGCAGTACTTC.

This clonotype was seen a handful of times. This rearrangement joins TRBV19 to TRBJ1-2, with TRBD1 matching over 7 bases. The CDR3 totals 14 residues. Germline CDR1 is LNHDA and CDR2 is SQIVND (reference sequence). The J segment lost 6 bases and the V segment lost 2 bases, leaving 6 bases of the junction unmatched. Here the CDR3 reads CASSIPGQVHGYTF. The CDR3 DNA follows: TGTGCCAGTAGTATACCAGGACAGGTACATGGCTACACCTTC.

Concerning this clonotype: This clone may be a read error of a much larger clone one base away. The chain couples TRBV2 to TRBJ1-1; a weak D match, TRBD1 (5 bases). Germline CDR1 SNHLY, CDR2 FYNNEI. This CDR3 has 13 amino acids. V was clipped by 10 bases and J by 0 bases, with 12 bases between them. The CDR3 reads CATPPRVNTEAFF. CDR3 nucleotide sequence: TGTGCCACCCCGCCCAGGGTGAACACTGAAGCTTTCTTT.

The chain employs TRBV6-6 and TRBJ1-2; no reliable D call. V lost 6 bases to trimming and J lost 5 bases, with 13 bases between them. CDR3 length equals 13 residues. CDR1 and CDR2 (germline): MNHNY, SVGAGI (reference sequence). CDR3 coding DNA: TGTGCCAGCAGCCCATCCGGGGTGTATGGCTACACCTTC. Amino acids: CASSPSGVYGYTF.

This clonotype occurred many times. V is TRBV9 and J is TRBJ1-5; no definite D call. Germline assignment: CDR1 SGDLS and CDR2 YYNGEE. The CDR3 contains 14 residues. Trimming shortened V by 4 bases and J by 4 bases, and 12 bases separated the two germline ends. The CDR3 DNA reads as TGTGCCAGCAGCCCCGGTATGTCAAATCAGCCCCAGCATTTT. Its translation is CASSPGMSNQPQHF.

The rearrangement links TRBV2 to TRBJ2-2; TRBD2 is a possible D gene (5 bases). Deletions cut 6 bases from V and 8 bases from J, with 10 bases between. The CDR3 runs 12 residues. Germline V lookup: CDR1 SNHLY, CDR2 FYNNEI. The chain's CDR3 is CASRRVFGELFF. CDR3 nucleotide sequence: TGTGCCAGCAGGAGGGTTTTTGGGGAGCTGTTTTTT. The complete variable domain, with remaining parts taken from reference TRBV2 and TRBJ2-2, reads EPEVTQTPSHQVTQMGQEVILRCVPISNHLYFYWYRQILGQKVEFLVSFYNNEISEKSEIFDDQFSVERPDGSNFTLKIRSTKLEDSAMYFCASRRVFGELFFGEGSRLTVL.

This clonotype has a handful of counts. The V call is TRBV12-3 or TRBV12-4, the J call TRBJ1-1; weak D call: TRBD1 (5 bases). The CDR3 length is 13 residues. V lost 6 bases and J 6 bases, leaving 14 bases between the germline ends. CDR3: CASRPGGFSEAFF. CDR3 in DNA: TGTGCCAGCAGGCCCGGGGGGTTCTCTGAAGCTTTCTTT.

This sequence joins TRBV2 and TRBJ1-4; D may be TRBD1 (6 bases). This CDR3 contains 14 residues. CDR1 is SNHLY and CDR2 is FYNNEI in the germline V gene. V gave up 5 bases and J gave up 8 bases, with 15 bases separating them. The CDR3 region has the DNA TGTGCCAGCAGTCGGGGGCTGTCGAAAGAAAAACTGTTTTTT. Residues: CASSRGLSKEKLFF.

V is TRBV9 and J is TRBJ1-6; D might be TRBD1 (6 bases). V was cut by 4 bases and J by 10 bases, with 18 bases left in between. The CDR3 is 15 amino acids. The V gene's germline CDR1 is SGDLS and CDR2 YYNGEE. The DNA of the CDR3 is TGTGCCAGCAGCCTCCGACCAGGGGTGGGGTCACCCCTCCACTTT. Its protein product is CASSLRPGVGSPLHF.

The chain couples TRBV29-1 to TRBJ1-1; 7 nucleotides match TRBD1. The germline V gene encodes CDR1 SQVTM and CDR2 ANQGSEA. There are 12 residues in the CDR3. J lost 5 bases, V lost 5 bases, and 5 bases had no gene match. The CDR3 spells CSVRQGETEAFF. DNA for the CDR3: TGCAGCGTTCGGCAGGGGGAGACTGAAGCTTTCTTT.

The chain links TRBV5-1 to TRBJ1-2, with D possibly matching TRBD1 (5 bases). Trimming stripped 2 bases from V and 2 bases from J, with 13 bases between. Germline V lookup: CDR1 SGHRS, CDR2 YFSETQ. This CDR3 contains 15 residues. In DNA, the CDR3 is TGCGCCAGCAGCTTTTCCGGGACTTCGAACTATGGCTACACCTTC. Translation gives CASSFSGTSNYGYTF.

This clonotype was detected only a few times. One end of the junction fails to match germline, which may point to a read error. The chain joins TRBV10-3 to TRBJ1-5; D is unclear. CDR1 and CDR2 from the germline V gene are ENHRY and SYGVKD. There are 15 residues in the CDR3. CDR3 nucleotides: TGTGCCAGCAGTGAAGTACTGTATAGCAATCAGCCCCAGCATTTT. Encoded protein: CASSEVLYSNQPQHF.

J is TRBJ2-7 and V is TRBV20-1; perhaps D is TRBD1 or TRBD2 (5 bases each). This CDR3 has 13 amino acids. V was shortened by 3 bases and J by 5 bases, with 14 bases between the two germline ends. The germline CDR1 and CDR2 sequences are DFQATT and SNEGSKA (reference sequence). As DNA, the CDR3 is TGCAGTGCTAGTCATGGGCAGGGAGACGAGCAGTACTTC. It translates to CSASHGQGDEQYF.

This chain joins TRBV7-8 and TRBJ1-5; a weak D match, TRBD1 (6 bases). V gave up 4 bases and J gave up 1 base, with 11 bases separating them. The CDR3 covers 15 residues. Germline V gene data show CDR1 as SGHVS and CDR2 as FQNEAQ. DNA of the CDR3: TGTGCCAGCAGCTCTTTAGGGGGGAGCAATCAGCCCCAGCATTTT. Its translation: CASSSLGGSNQPQHF. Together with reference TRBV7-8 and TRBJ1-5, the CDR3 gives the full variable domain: GAGVSQSPRYKVAKRGQDVALRCDPISGHVSLFWYQQALGQGPEFLTYFQNEAQLDKSGLPSDRFFAERPEGSVSTLKIQRTQQEDSAVYLCASSSLGGSNQPQHFGDGTRLSIL.

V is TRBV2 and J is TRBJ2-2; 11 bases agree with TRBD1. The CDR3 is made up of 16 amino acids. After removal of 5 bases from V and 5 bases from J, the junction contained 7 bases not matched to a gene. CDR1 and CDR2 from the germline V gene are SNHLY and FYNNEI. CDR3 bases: TGTGCCAGCAGTCCACCGGGACAGGGGGGGACCGGGGAGCTGTTTTTT. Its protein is CASSPPGQGGTGELFF.

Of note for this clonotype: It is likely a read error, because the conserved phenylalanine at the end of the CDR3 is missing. The CDR3 loop reads CASRGRPNTEAFL. The CDR3 coding sequence is TGTGCCAGCAGAGGCAGGCCGAACACTGAAGCTTTCCTT. J is TRBJ1-1 and V is TRBV2, with D hard to call. V was cut by 6 bases and J by 1 base, with 9 bases left in between. This CDR3 has 13 residues. Germline assignment: CDR1 SNHLY and CDR2 FYNNEI.

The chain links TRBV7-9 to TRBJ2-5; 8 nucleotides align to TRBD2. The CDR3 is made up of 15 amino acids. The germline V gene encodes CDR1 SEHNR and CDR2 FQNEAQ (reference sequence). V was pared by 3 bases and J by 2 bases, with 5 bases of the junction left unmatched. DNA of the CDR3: TGTGCCAGCAGCTTCGGGGGGGGAAATCAAGAGACCCAGTACTTC. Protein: CASSFGGGNQETQYF.

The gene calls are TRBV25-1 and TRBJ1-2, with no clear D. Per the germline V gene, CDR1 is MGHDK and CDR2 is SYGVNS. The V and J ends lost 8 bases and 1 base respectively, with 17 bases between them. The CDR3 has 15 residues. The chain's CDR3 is CASVVSPGDNYGYTF. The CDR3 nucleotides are TGTGCCAGCGTTGTGTCCCCAGGAGATAACTATGGCTACACCTTC.

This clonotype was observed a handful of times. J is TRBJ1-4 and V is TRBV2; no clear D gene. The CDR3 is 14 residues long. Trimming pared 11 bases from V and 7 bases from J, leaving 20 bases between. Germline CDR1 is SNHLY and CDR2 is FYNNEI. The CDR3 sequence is CASTDGRLGEKLFF. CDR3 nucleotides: TGTGCCTCAACGGACGGCAGACTGGGTGAAAAACTGTTTTTT.

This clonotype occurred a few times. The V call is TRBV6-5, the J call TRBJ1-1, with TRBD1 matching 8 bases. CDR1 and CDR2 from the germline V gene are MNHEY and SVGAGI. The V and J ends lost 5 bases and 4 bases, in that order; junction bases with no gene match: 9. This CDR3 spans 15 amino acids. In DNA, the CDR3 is TGTGCCAGCAGTCAGGCAGGGGGCCTGAGCACTGAAGCTTTCTTT. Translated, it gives CASSQAGGLSTEAFF.

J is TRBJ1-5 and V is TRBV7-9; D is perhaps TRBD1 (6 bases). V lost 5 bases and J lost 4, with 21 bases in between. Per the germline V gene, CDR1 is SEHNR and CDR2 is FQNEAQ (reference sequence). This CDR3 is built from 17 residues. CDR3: CASSPLNFGRGNQPQHF. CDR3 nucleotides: TGTGCCAGCAGCCCTCTCAACTTTGGCAGGGGAAATCAGCCCCAGCATTTT.